This TCR beta chain was captured in a study of T-cell memory formation after mild COVID-19. Germline V gene lookup returns CDR1 LGHNA and CDR2 YSLEER. The CDR3 contains 20 residues. The ends were cut back, 0 bases at V and 1 base at J, with 25 bases in the middle. TCRdb reanalysed the 5' RACE reads using MiXCR and keeps one entry per CDR3 protein. The sample comprises about 270,000 distinct CDR3 sequences, roughly 17% of which are singletons, and 23% rests with the top ten. This clonotype was seen at least ten times. The TCR comes from a man between 18 and 29 years old who had mild COVID-19 (a few samples of this study predate the infection). Cell type and time point are not known. J is TRBJ2-7 and V is TRBV4-3, with TRBD1 as a possible D gene (6 bases). Input material: PBMCs or a T cell subset sorted from them (not recorded which). The CDR3, as DNA: TGCGCCAGCAGCCAAGACCGGGTTAGAAGGAGGACCGGACAGTCCTACGAGCAGTACTTC. Translating it yields CASSQDRVRRRTGQSYEQYF.